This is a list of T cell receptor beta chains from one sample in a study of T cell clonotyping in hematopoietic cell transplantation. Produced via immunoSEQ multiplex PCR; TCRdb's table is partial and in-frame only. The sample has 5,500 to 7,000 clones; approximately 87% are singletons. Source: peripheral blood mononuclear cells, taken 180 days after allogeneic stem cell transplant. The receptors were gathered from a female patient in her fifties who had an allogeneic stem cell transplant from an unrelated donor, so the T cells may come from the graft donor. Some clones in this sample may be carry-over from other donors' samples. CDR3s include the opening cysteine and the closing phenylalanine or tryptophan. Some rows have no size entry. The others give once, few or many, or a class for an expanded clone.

cdr3_aa: CASSQGDTPYEQYF; cdr3_length: 14; v_call: TRBV4-2; clone_size: .
cdr3_aa: CASSLDSTNYGYTF; cdr3_length: 14; v_call: TRBV9; clone_size: .
cdr3_aa: CASSVANHWFSGPPPDTQYF; cdr3_length: 20; v_call: TRBV9; clone_size: .
cdr3_aa: CAWMGRNTEAFF; cdr3_length: 12; v_call: TRBV30; clone_size: .
cdr3_aa: CASSETGTGDRPQHF; cdr3_length: 15; v_call: TRBV2; clone_size: .
cdr3_aa: CATSRDRVRGLGNQPQHF; cdr3_length: 18; v_call: TRBV15; clone_size: .
cdr3_aa: CASSLPGLRGLGEQFF; cdr3_length: 16; v_call: TRBV7-2; clone_size: .
cdr3_aa: CSVDSAGANTGELFF; cdr3_length: 15; v_call: TRBV29-1; clone_size: .
cdr3_aa: CASSLGHPNQPQHF; cdr3_length: 14; v_call: TRBV11-2; clone_size: .
cdr3_aa: CASSPISGGRETQYF; cdr3_length: 15; v_call: TRBV25-1; clone_size: .
cdr3_aa: CASTVASYSNQPQHF; cdr3_length: 15; v_call: TRBV19; clone_size: .
cdr3_aa: CSARNSVYEQYF; cdr3_length: 12; v_call: TRBV29-1; clone_size: .
cdr3_aa: CAWDDTDSRSEKLFF; cdr3_length: 15; v_call: TRBV30; clone_size: once
cdr3_aa: CASSVGGTTVNIQYF; cdr3_length: 15; v_call: TRBV9; clone_size: few
cdr3_aa: CASSEKRLENIQYF; cdr3_length: 14; v_call: TRBV6-1; clone_size: .
cdr3_aa: CATRDRGTYNEQFF; cdr3_length: 14; v_call: TRBV2; clone_size: few
cdr3_aa: CASSLAWASAISYEQYF; cdr3_length: 17; v_call: TRBV5-6; clone_size: .
cdr3_aa: CASSIASYSNYGYTF; cdr3_length: 15; v_call: TRBV19; clone_size: .
cdr3_aa: CASSQDDSIISPLHF; cdr3_length: 15; v_call: TRBV4-1; clone_size: .
cdr3_aa: CASSIDRGTGNSPLHF; cdr3_length: 16; v_call: TRBV19; clone_size: .
cdr3_aa: CAWSVDTPLLRGYTF; cdr3_length: 15; v_call: TRBV30; clone_size: .
cdr3_aa: CATITGVGGSADTQYF; cdr3_length: 16; v_call: TRBV6-6; clone_size: .
cdr3_aa: CSAWGTEAFF; cdr3_length: 10; v_call: TRBV29-1; clone_size: .
cdr3_aa: CASSPGGLEQYF; cdr3_length: 12; v_call: TRBV18; clone_size: .
cdr3_aa: CASSLSTEAFF; cdr3_length: 11; v_call: TRBV7-9; clone_size: .
cdr3_aa: CAISEGTGYGYTF; cdr3_length: 13; v_call: TRBV10-3; clone_size: .
cdr3_aa: CASSARDRGTGYTF; cdr3_length: 14; v_call: TRBV4-1; clone_size: .
cdr3_aa: CASSAWDGANYGYTF; cdr3_length: 15; v_call: TRBV6-1; clone_size: .
cdr3_aa: CASSLASLLGNEQFF; cdr3_length: 15; v_call: TRBV5-1; clone_size: .
cdr3_aa: CASSFLAGALTDTQYF; cdr3_length: 16; v_call: TRBV5-1; clone_size: .
cdr3_aa: CASSPQDRGLYPAFF; cdr3_length: 15; v_call: TRBV7-3; clone_size: once
cdr3_aa: CASSLRLRYNEQFF; cdr3_length: 14; v_call: TRBV11-2; clone_size: .
cdr3_aa: CASSRAPADTQYF; cdr3_length: 13; v_call: TRBV18; clone_size: large
cdr3_aa: CASSRRQRDRDIDEQYF; cdr3_length: 17; v_call: TRBV2; clone_size: .